Presented here are 20 T cell receptor beta chains from one specimen sequenced in a study of type 1 regulatory T cells. TCRdb recomputed calls from the reads with MiXCR, one row per CDR3 protein. The sample carries 90,000 to 100,000 distinct CDR3 sequences, roughly 28% recorded once. Sequenced: CD4+ T cells, either the whole sample or a sorted fraction (not recorded which). Receptor source: a human donor in good health.

The rearrangement joins TRBV18 to TRBJ1-4; weak D call: TRBD1 (6 bases). Germline lookup yields CDR1 KGHSH and CDR2 LQKENI. With 3 bases removed from V and 8 bases from J, the gap between germline ends came to 13 bases. The CDR3 is 14 residues long. The CDR3 DNA is TGTGCCAGCTCACCGGACAGTAATCCGGAAAAACTGTTTTTT. This encodes CASSPDSNPEKLFF.

This rearrangement joins TRBV5-1 to TRBJ2-5, with 9 bases aligning to TRBD1. Germline lookup yields CDR1 SGHRS and CDR2 YFSETQ. This CDR3 is built from 15 residues. After removal of 0 bases from V and 3 bases from J, the junction contained 3 bases not matched to a gene. The CDR3, as DNA: TGCGCCAGCAGCTTGGGGGACAGGGTGGAAGAGACCCAGTACTTC. It codes for CASSLGDRVEETQYF.

There are a few counts of this clonotype. This rearrangement joins TRBV7-2 to TRBJ2-7; D is undetermined. This CDR3 is 13 amino acids long. V lost 1 base and J 4 bases, leaving 8 bases between the germline ends. Germline V gene data show CDR1 as SGHTA and CDR2 as FQGNSA. The CDR3 DNA reads TGTGCCAGCAGCTTAGTGACGGGTTACGAGCAGTACTTC. Residues: CASSLVTGYEQYF.

This clonotype was counted a few times. The chain joins TRBV7-9 to TRBJ2-3; 7 bases line up with TRBD2. There are 14 residues in the CDR3. With 5 bases clipped from V and 4 bases from J, the junction kept 6 bases outside the gene matches. Germline CDR1 reads SEHNR; CDR2 reads FQNEAQ (reference sequence). CDR3: CASSPRLAADTQYF. Written as DNA, the CDR3 is TGTGCCAGCAGCCCGAGACTAGCCGCAGATACGCAGTATTTT.

This clonotype was recorded a few times. Here the CDR3 reads CASSLVTGTDTQYF. CDR3 DNA sequence: TGTGCCAGCAGCTTAGTTACAGGGACAGATACGCAGTATTTT. The V call is TRBV7-9, the J call TRBJ2-3; possibly TRBD1 for D (6 bases). Deletions cut 1 base from V and 3 bases from J, with 8 bases between. The CDR3 contains 14 residues. Germline assignment: CDR1 SEHNR and CDR2 FQNEAQ (reference sequence).

The gene calls are TRBV5-4 and TRBJ2-2, with D perhaps given as TRBD1 or TRBD2 (6 bases each). The V gene's germline CDR1 is SGHNT and CDR2 YYREEE (reference sequence). Trimming took 4 bases from V and 3 from J, leaving 13 bases between them. The CDR3 is 15 residues long. For the CDR3, the DNA is TGTGCCAGCAGCACCACGGGGGCCGACACCGGGGAGCTGTTTTTT. Its protein product is CASSTTGADTGELFF.

The chain uses TRBV6-5 and TRBJ2-2, with 7 nucleotides matching TRBD1. This CDR3 comprises 12 residues. J gave up 6 bases and V 5 bases, and 0 bases lay outside the gene matches. In germline, CDR1 is MNHEY, CDR2 SVGAGI. CDR3 loop: CASSQGAGELFF. The CDR3, as DNA: TGTGCCAGCAGTCAGGGGGCCGGGGAGCTGTTTTTT.

V gene TRBV7-2 combines with J gene TRBJ2-1, with 7 bases aligning to TRBD2. The CDR3 has 12 amino acids. Per the germline V gene, CDR1 is SGHTA and CDR2 is FQGNSA. V shed 3 bases, J shed 15 bases, and the junction held 8 bases outside the gene matches. For the CDR3, the DNA is TGTGCCAGCAGCTTCTTAGCGGGTTCTCCGTTCTTC. Protein sequence: CASSFLAGSPFF.

This clonotype has just a few counts. The chain uses TRBV28 and TRBJ2-1, with D hard to call. CDR3 length equals 12 residues. Germline CDR1 is MDHEN and CDR2 is SYDVKM. The ends were cut back, 7 bases at V and 4 bases at J, with 8 bases in the middle. The CDR3 bases are TGTGCCAGCACGACCCCGTACAATGAGCAGTTCTTC. It translates to CASTTPYNEQFF. The full variable domain, with the rest looked up from reference TRBV28 and TRBJ2-1, is DVKVTQSSRYLVKRTGEKVFLECVQDMDHENMFWYRQDPGLGLRLIYFSYDVKMKEKGDIPEGYSVSREKKERFSLILESASTNQTSMYLCASTTPYNEQFFGPGTRLTVL.

This clonotype was observed a handful of times. The chain employs TRBV15 and TRBJ1-4; 7 bases match TRBD1. The germline CDR1 and CDR2 sequences are LNHNV and YYDKDF (reference sequence). Trimming at V came to 1 base and at J to 7 bases, leaving 3 bases not matched to a gene. This CDR3 is 14 amino acids long. The CDR3 protein is CATSRVQGREKLFF. CDR3 in DNA: TGTGCCACCAGCAGAGTACAGGGGCGTGAAAAACTGTTTTTT.

The CDR3 nucleotides read TGCAGTGCTTTTCCGGGTCTTAATACGCAGTATTTT. This codes for CSAFPGLNTQYF. The chain combines TRBV20-1 with TRBJ2-3, with D uncertain. Trimming took off 5 bases at V and 7 bases at J, with 13 bases between the two ends. Germline V lookup: CDR1 DFQATT, CDR2 SNEGSKA (reference sequence). This CDR3 region has 12 residues.

This clonotype was counted between two and nine times. This chain links TRBV9 with TRBJ2-7; 8 nucleotides align to TRBD2. Germline-derived CDR1 and CDR2 are SGDLS and YYNGEE. The CDR3 runs to 15 residues. With V trimmed by 0 bases and J by 3 bases, 5 bases remained unmatched. The CDR3 nucleotides read TGTGCCAGCAGCGTAGGAGCGGGAGAGGGCTACGAGCAGTACTTC. Residues: CASSVGAGEGYEQYF.

This clonotype has more than one count but fewer than ten. The chain joins TRBV20-1 to TRBJ1-3; D is uncertain. The CDR3 length is 14 residues. Trimming left V 3 bases short and J 0 bases short, with 9 bases between. The germline gives CDR1 DFQATT, CDR2 SNEGSKA (reference sequence). CDR3 DNA: TGCAGTGCTAGGGAACATCACTCTGGAAACACCATATATTTT. It specifies CSAREHHSGNTIYF.

This chain joins TRBV20-1 and TRBJ1-5; possible D gene TRBD1, 5 bases. From germline, CDR1 is DFQATT and CDR2 SNEGSKA (reference sequence). Trimming removed 3 bases at V and 0 bases at J, with 18 bases between. The CDR3 is made up of 17 amino acids. CDR3 residues: CSASAVGGEHSNQPQHF. The DNA of the CDR3 is TGCAGTGCTAGTGCAGTGGGGGGTGAACATAGCAATCAGCCCCAGCATTTT.

CDR3 loop: CSASFSGGGTDTQYF. CDR3 nucleotides: TGCAGTGCTAGTTTCTCGGGAGGTGGCACAGATACGCAGTATTTT. The chain combines TRBV20-1 with TRBJ2-3; 7 positions agree with TRBD2. The junction had 7 bases not matched to a gene; V was cut back by 3 bases and J by 1 base. Germline V lookup: CDR1 DFQATT, CDR2 SNEGSKA (reference sequence). CDR3 length: 15 amino acids.

The chain has TRBV12-3 or TRBV12-4 and TRBJ1-4; 10 bases map to TRBD1. The CDR3 runs 15 residues. With 5 bases clipped from V and 5 bases from J, the junction kept 5 bases outside the gene matches. In DNA form, the CDR3 reads TGTGCCAGCAGTCACCCGGGACAGGGGAATGAAAAACTGTTTTTT. It codes for CASSHPGQGNEKLFF.

The J gene is TRBJ2-2, the V gene TRBV20-1, with TRBD1 identical over 9 bases. The CDR3 sequence is 14 residues long. Germline V gene data show CDR1 as DFQATT and CDR2 as SNEGSKA (reference sequence). V trimming: 2 bases; J trimming: 5 bases; junction bases outside the gene matches: 3. CDR3 sequence (DNA): TGCAGTGCTAGATACAGGGGGCAAACCGGGGAGCTGTTTTTT. Encoded protein: CSARYRGQTGELFF.

The V call is TRBV6-5, the J call TRBJ1-2, with 8 bases fitting TRBD1. CDR1 and CDR2 (germline): MNHEY, SVGAGI. With 8 bases clipped from V and 0 bases from J, the junction kept 8 bases outside the gene matches. The CDR3 extends over 15 amino acids. CDR3 DNA: TGTGCCAGCGGATCACAGGGGGTGGCTAACTATGGCTACACCTTC. It yields the protein CASGSQGVANYGYTF.

The chain recombines TRBV5-4 with TRBJ2-3; 8 bases agree with TRBD2. V lost 2 bases and J lost 3; bases outside the gene matches: 11. Germline V gene data show CDR1 as SGHNT and CDR2 as YYREEE (reference sequence). This CDR3 is built from 17 residues. As DNA, the CDR3 is TGTGCCAGCAGCTTCGAGGGAGCGGGAGCATTGACAGATACGCAGTATTTT. It is translated as CASSFEGAGALTDTQYF.

This clonotype was picked up a small number of times. The V call is TRBV24-1, the J call TRBJ2-2, with D perhaps TRBD2 (7 bases). The germline V and J ends were trimmed by 7 bases and 5 bases, with 16 bases remaining between them. From germline, CDR1 is KGHDR and CDR2 SFDVKD. The CDR3 extends over 15 amino acids. The CDR3: CATSADGGRTGELFF. The CDR3 DNA follows: TGTGCCACCAGCGCCGACGGGGGGCGTACCGGGGAGCTGTTTTTT.